These 3 T cell receptor beta chains were sequenced from one sample in a study of breast tumors, draining lymph nodes, adjacent tissues. TCRdb passed the multiplex PCR reads through MiXCR, listing each CDR3 protein once. The sample contains about 180,000 distinct CDR3 sequences, approximately 30% of which appear only once. Breast cancer patients provided tissue from their axillary draining lymph nodes. Material: axillary lymph node tissue. Receptor source: a female donor with breast cancer. Some clones in this sample may be carry-over from other donors' samples.

At least ten counts were recorded for this clonotype. The rearrangement uses TRBV12-3 or TRBV12-4 and TRBJ2-7; a possible D gene is TRBD2 (5 bases). The ends were cut back, 5 bases at V and 2 bases at J, with 10 bases in the middle. This CDR3 region has 13 residues. The DNA of the CDR3 is TGTGCCAGCAGTGAGGTCGGGGCCTACGAGCAGTACTTC. It is translated as CASSEVGAYEQYF.

This clonotype was seen a handful of times. The rearrangement links TRBV28 to TRBJ2-6, with TRBD1 matching 7 bases. The V and J ends lost 2 bases and 2 bases, in that order; junction bases with no gene match: 3. The CDR3 is 16 amino acids. CDR1 and CDR2 (germline): MDHEN, SYDVKM. The CDR3 loop reads CASSLRGGPGANVLTF. The CDR3 DNA follows: TGTGCCAGCAGTTTACGAGGGGGCCCTGGGGCCAACGTCCTGACTTTC.

A word on this clonotype: This may stem from a read error, because a much larger clone lies one nucleotide away. The chain couples TRBV5-4 to TRBJ2-7; maybe TRBD2 (5 bases). Trimming pared 2 bases from V and 5 bases from J, leaving 17 bases between. The CDR3 loop spans 15 amino acids. Germline V gives CDR1 SGHNT, CDR2 YYREEE (reference sequence). CDR3 DNA: TGTGCCAGCAGCTTTATTGCAGCGGCGTCTAACGAGCAGTACTTC. Translating gives CASSFIAAASNEQYF.